Listed below are T cell receptor beta chains from one sample, sequenced in a study of blood T cells in healthy people across ages. TCRdb independently ran MiXCR on the 5' RACE reads; one entry per CDR3 protein. The data contain hundreds of thousands of distinct CDR3 sequences, 22% of them seen just once; the ten biggest clones take up around 21%. The sample comprised blood. All receptors come from a man aged 70 or older in good health. Both conserved end residues are part of each CDR3. D genes are given only for firm matches. Some rows mark clone size as missing; the rest say once, few, many or name a class of expanded clone.

D gene	V gene	J gene	clone size	CDR3 DNA	CDR3 protein
.	TRBV18	TRBJ1-6	.	TGTGCCAGCTCACCAGGGGTAGGATCACCCCTCCACTTT	CASSPGVGSPLHF
.	TRBV28	TRBJ2-7	.	TGTGCCAGCAGTCCCATGGAGACCTACGAGCAGTACTTC	CASSPMETYEQYF
.	TRBV20-1	TRBJ2-7	few	TGCAGTGCTAGTTTTCGGGACTTTCGCCCTTACGAGCAGTACTTC	CSASFRDFRPYEQYF
.	TRBV12-3/TRBV12-4	TRBJ2-3	.	TGTGCCAGCAGTTTATTTGACAGTGCTAGCACAGATGCGCAGTATTTT	CASSLFDSASTDAQYF
TRBD1	TRBV9	TRBJ2-3	.	TGTGCCAGCAGCGCAAGCGACAGGGGAACGCAGTATTTT	CASSASDRGTQYF
.	TRBV7-9	TRBJ2-1	few	TGTGCCAGCAGCGGCGGGACAGAGAACAATGAGCAGTTCTTC	CASSGGTENNEQFF
TRBD1	TRBV28	TRBJ2-1	few	TGTGCCAGCACCTTGGACAGGGTCGAAAATGAGCAGTTCTTC	CASTLDRVENEQFF
.	TRBV14	TRBJ2-7	.	TGTGCCAGCAGCCAAAACTATATCGAGCAGTACTTC	CASSQNYIEQYF
.	TRBV7-2	TRBJ1-5	.	TGTGCCAGCAGTCCGGCGTCGGGAGTTTATAGCAATCAGCCCCAGCATTTT	CASSPASGVYSNQPQHF
.	TRBV9	TRBJ2-1	.	TGTGCCAGCAGCGTAGCCCCTACCGGCTACAATGAGCAGTTCTTC	CASSVAPTGYNEQFF
.	TRBV27	TRBJ1-2	few	TGTGCCAGCAGTCGACAGAACTTCTATGGCTACACCTTC	CASSRQNFYGYTF
.	TRBV6-6	TRBJ1-2	few	TGTGCCAGCAGTCGACAGGACTATGGCTACACCTTC	CASSRQDYGYTF
.	TRBV5-5	TRBJ1-3	few	TGTGCCAGCCTCAGGGAAAGCCGTGGAAACACCATATATTTT	CASLRESRGNTIYF
.	TRBV5-1	TRBJ1-2	few	TGCGCCAGCAGCTTCTACCCACCCGGAGAAGGCTACACCTTC	CASSFYPPGEGYTF
.	TRBV20-1	TRBJ2-1	.	TGCAGTCCACAGCGGGGACAGGCGGGGTACAATGAGCAGTTCTTC	CSPQRGQAGYNEQFF
.	TRBV5-1	TRBJ2-3	.	TGCGCCAGCAGCTGGACAGATCCTAGCACAGATACGCAGTATTTT	CASSWTDPSTDTQYF
.	TRBV7-2	TRBJ2-7	.	TGTGCCAGCAGCTTAGAAGGCCGGGGTTTCTACGAGCAGTACTTC	CASSLEGRGFYEQYF
.	TRBV11-2	TRBJ2-7	few	TGTGCCAGCAGATACAAACAGGGTATCCGGTACGAGCAGTACTTC	CASRYKQGIRYEQYF
.	TRBV14	TRBJ2-7	few	TGTGCCAGCAGCCAAGATTTGGATTCCGAGCAGTACTTC	CASSQDLDSEQYF
TRBD1	TRBV29-1	TRBJ2-6	few	TGCAGCGTGGGACAGGGAGCTGGGGCCAACGTCCTGACTTTC	CSVGQGAGANVLTF